The 11 T cell receptor beta chains presented below share a single source sample, sequenced in a study of T cells in Graves' hyperthyroidism and ophthalmopathy. TCR beta CDR3 regions were amplified from RNA transcripts. When the TCR CDR3 underwent first-round RT-PCR, the HTBI primer set was used. MiXCR was run by TCRdb on the multiplex PCR reads, yielding one entry per CDR3 protein. Of 450,000 to 600,000 distinct CDR3 sequences in the sample, about 14% are singletons; the top ten hold about 14%. Material: blood. Receptors originate from a woman aged 40-49 years with Graves' hyperthyroidism.

This clonotype was seen at least ten times. The gene calls are TRBV20-1 and TRBJ2-3, with a possible D match to TRBD2 (6 bases). In germline, CDR1 is DFQATT, CDR2 SNEGSKA (reference sequence). The length of the CDR3 is 13 residues. The germline V and J ends were trimmed by 7 bases and 5 bases, with 16 bases remaining between them. CDR3 loop: CSELSRDGDTQYF. The CDR3 nucleotides read TGCAGTGAACTGTCGCGGGACGGAGATACGCAGTATTTT.

In this sample, this clonotype turned up many times. This sequence joins TRBV20-1 and TRBJ2-7; 8 nucleotides line up with TRBD2. Germline values: CDR1 DFQATT, CDR2 SNEGSKA (reference sequence). The CDR3 covers 18 residues. V shed 6 bases and J 2 bases; nucleotides not matched to a gene: 21. The chain's CDR3 is CSAAWGIPGTGGTYEQYF. The CDR3 nucleotides are TGCAGTGCAGCTTGGGGTATCCCGGGGACGGGAGGGACCTACGAGCAGTACTTC.

This clonotype showed up many times. This chain joins TRBV20-1 and TRBJ1-5; a weak D match, TRBD1 (6 bases). This CDR3 is 15 amino acids long. Trimming pared 6 bases from V and 4 bases from J, leaving 19 bases between. Germline CDR1 is DFQATT and CDR2 is SNEGSKA (reference sequence). The CDR3 DNA follows: TGCAGTGCCGAGGGGTATGGACAGTCTAATCAGCCCCAGCATTTT. Translating it yields CSAEGYGQSNQPQHF.

Points on this clonotype: A much larger clone lies one base from this, so it may be a read error. The genes are TRBV11-2 and TRBJ2-7; 11 positions match TRBD2. The junction had 11 bases not matched to a gene; V was cut back by 0 bases and J by 7 bases. CDR1 is SGHAT, CDR2 FQNNGV, per germline. The CDR3 consists of 17 residues. The CDR3: CASSLDRISGRAQEQYF. CDR3 DNA: TGTGCCAGCAGCTTAGATAGGATTAGCGGGAGGGCACAAGAGCAGTACTTC.

This clonotype was counted at least ten times. V is TRBV28 and J is TRBJ2-2; D might be TRBD2 (6 bases). The CDR3 extends over 20 amino acids. Germline V gene sequence: CDR1 MDHEN, CDR2 SYDVKM. Trimming left V 6 bases short and J 2 bases short, with 28 bases between. The CDR3 DNA reads TGTGCCAGCAGGACAATGAAAATTTTAGCGGCACGGGGTAACACCGGGGAGCTGTTTTTT. Its translation: CASRTMKILAARGNTGELFF.

This clonotype was seen more than once but under ten times. V is TRBV27 and J is TRBJ1-3; D is ambiguous. The V gene lost 8 bases and the J gene lost 4 bases, with 15 bases spanning the gap. The length of the CDR3 is 14 residues. In germline, CDR1 is MNHEY, CDR2 SMNVEV (reference sequence). CDR3 in DNA: TGTGCCAGCGGACCCGGACTAGGGGGAAACACCATATATTTT. This encodes CASGPGLGGNTIYF.

Remarks on this clonotype: Mismatch with germline at one junction end may stem from a read error. This chain links TRBV19 with TRBJ1-2; the match to TRBD1 covers 9 bases. From germline, CDR1 is LNHDA and CDR2 SQIVND (reference sequence). The CDR3 runs 13 residues. As DNA, the CDR3 is TGTGCCAGTAGTCCCGGACAGGGGTATGGCTGCACCTTC. Its protein is CASSPGQGYGCTF.

The rearrangement joins TRBV19 to TRBJ2-1; no clear D. This CDR3 contains 14 residues. CDR1 and CDR2 (germline): LNHDA, SQIVND (reference sequence). With 7 bases removed from V and 3 bases from J, the gap between germline ends came to 13 bases. The CDR3 sequence is CASKTDSFYNEQFF. CDR3 in DNA: TGTGCCAGTAAAACAGACTCTTTCTACAATGAGCAGTTCTTC. Complete variable domain (other parts from reference TRBV19 and TRBJ2-1): DGGITQSPKYLFRKEGQNVTLSCEQNLNHDAMYWYRQDPGQGLRLIYYSQIVNDFQKGDIAEGYSVSREKKESFPLTVTSAQKNPTAFYLCASKTDSFYNEQFFGPGTRLTVL.

This clonotype has only one observation. The chain is built from TRBV30 and TRBJ1-2; no definite D call. The germline CDR1 and CDR2 sequences are GTSNPN and SVGIG (reference sequence). V dropped 1 base and J dropped 13 bases, with 22 bases sitting between them. The CDR3 runs 14 residues. The CDR3 here is CAWSAGGGLNMATF. DNA for the CDR3: TGTGCCTGGAGTGCGGGAGGCGGACTAAACATGGCCACCTTC.

The chain recombines TRBV7-9 with TRBJ1-5, with D maybe TRBD1 (5 bases). The CDR3 consists of 14 residues. Per germline, CDR1 SEHNR and CDR2 FQNEAQ (reference sequence). The V gene lost 5 bases and the J gene lost 5 bases, with 13 bases spanning the gap. The CDR3, as DNA: TGTGCCAGCAGCCCGACAGACGGGTATCAGCCCCAGCATTTT. Its protein product is CASSPTDGYQPQHF.

This clonotype was observed many times. The chain joins TRBV29-1 to TRBJ2-1; D perhaps matches TRBD2 (6 bases). V was shortened by 4 bases and J by 4 bases, with 11 bases between the two germline ends. Germline V lookup: CDR1 SQVTM, CDR2 ANQGSEA. This CDR3 has 13 amino acids. CDR3 sequence: CSVGGTEYNEQFF. The CDR3 DNA sequence: TGCAGCGTTGGCGGGACTGAATACAATGAGCAGTTCTTC.